This T cell receptor (beta chain) appears in the sequencing data of a study of immune cell composition in non-small cell lung cancer. Study-wide context: Most cases were lung adenocarcinoma or squamous cell carcinoma. The study, taken as a whole, reports: Overall clonality, unlike maximal tumour-associated clone frequency, did not predict TIL reactivity.

As for this clone: Its antigen is not identified.

Profiling relied on immunoSEQ multiplex PCR, and the TCRdb table lists in-frame clones only, not all of them. The table records 7,000 to 8,000 clones, 68% of them present only once. Germline trimming cut 8 bases from V and 5 bases from J; bases unmatched to any gene: 12. The CDR3 extends over 15 amino acids. Germline CDR1 is LNHDA and CDR2 is SQIVND (reference sequence). The sequencing sample was made of lung tumor tissue. The chain carries TRBV19 and TRBJ2-5, with TRBD2 identical over 9 bases. This TCR was recovered from a human donor with non-small cell lung cancer. CDR3 sequence (DNA): TGTGCCAGTCGCGGACTAGCGTCGAGGGGCGAGACCCAGTACTTC. This sequence encodes CASRGLASRGETQYF.